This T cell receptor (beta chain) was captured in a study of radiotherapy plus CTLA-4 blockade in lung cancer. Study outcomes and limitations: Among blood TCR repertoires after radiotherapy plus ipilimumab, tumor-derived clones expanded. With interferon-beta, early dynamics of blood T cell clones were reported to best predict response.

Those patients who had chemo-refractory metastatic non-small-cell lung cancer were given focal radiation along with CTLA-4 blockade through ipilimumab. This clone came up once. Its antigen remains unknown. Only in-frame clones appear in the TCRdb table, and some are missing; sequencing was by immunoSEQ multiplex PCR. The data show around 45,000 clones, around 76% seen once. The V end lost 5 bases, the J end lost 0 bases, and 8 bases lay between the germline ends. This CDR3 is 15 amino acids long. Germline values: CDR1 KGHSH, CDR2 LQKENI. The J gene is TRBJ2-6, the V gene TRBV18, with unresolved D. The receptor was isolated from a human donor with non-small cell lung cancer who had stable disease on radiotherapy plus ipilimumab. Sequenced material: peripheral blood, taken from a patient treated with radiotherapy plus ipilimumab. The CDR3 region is CASSSTLSGANVLTF. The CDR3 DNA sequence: TGTGCCAGCTCATCAACTCTCTCTGGGGCCAACGTCCTGACTTTC.